Listed below are T cell receptor beta chains from one sample, sequenced in a study of OX40 agonist ivuxolimab in advanced cancers. The table came from immunoSEQ multiplex PCR; TCRdb's copy has only in-frame clones and leaves some out. The sample records approximately 60,000 clones, about 80% being singletons. The starting material was CD4+ or CD8+ T cells sorted from blood, obtained in a trial of the OX40 agonist ivuxolimab. Source of these receptors: an adult with an advanced solid tumor such as melanoma, head and neck, liver or kidney cancer. The CDR3 runs from the conserved cysteine through the conserved F or W. The order of the fields is D gene, V gene, clone size, J gene, CDR3 protein, CDR3 DNA. A D gene is named only where the DNA matches it firmly. Clone size is given for some rows only: seen once, a few or many times, or a class if the clone is expanded.

TRBD1,TRBV4-2,.,TRBJ1-1,CASSPRQGDLGAFF,TGTGCCAGCAGCCCCCGACAGGGGGATTTGGGAGCTTTCTTT
.,TRBV30,.,TRBJ1-1,CAWTTRSVNTEAFF,TGTGCCTGGACCACCCGATCGGTGAACACTGAAGCTTTCTTT
.,TRBV7-7,.,TRBJ2-3,CASSSTSTDTQYF,TGTGCTAGCAGCTCGACTAGCACAGATACGCAGTATTTT
TRBD2,TRBV30,.,TRBJ2-5,CAWSVRYGRASETQYF,TGTGCCTGGAGTGTACGTTACGGGAGGGCCTCAGAGACCCAGTACTTC
.,TRBV28,.,TRBJ1-1,CASREGNTEAFF,TGTGCCAGCAGGGAGGGGAACACTGAAGCTTTCTTT
.,TRBV10-3,.,TRBJ1-2,CAISALGGRDYGYTF,TGTGCCATCAGTGCACTTGGGGGGCGCGACTATGGCTACACCTTC
.,TRBV20-1,once,TRBJ2-7,CSAEQQDEQYF,TGCAGTGCTGAGCAGCAGGACGAGCAGTACTTC
.,TRBV7-2,.,TRBJ1-1,CASSLRFGGTEAFF,TGTGCCAGCAGCTTAAGGTTTGGAGGCACTGAAGCTTTCTTT
TRBD2,TRBV19,.,TRBJ2-3,CASTSTTIAGGSPDTQYF,TGTGCCAGTACATCAACTACAATAGCGGGAGGGTCCCCAGATACGCAGTATTTT
.,TRBV4-2,.,TRBJ2-1,CASSREVTGKGEQFF,TGTGCCAGCAGCCGGGAGGTGACAGGGAAGGGTGAGCAGTTCTTC
.,TRBV11-2,few,TRBJ2-3,CASSTRQGTDTQYF,TGTGCCAGCAGCACCCGACAGGGCACAGATACGCAGTATTTT
.,TRBV4-1,.,TRBJ1-6,CASSLTRFGRQVSSYNSPLHF,TGCGCCAGCAGCCTCACGAGGTTTGGCCGACAGGTGAGCTCCTATAATTCACCCCTCCACTTT
.,TRBV11-1,.,TRBJ2-2,CASSLGPTGELFF,TGTGCCAGCAGCTTAGGTCCGACCGGGGAGCTGTTTTTT
TRBD1,TRBV5-4,.,TRBJ2-5,CASSRSPQGAFVIETQYF,TGTGCCAGCAGCCGATCCCCGCAGGGGGCGTTTGTGATTGAGACCCAGTACTTC
.,TRBV2,.,TRBJ1-2,CASRESSISTYGYTF,TGTGCCAGCAGAGAGAGTAGTATATCGACCTATGGCTACACCTTC
TRBD1,TRBV5-1,.,TRBJ2-3,CASSSGQSTDTQYF,TGCGCCAGCAGCTCGGGACAGAGCACAGATACGCAGTATTTT
.,TRBV4-1,.,TRBJ1-1,CASSQVRNTEAFF,TGCGCCAGCAGCCAAGTCAGGAATACTGAAGCTTTCTTT
TRBD1,TRBV5-4,.,TRBJ1-2,CASRISGTGADGYTF,TGTGCCAGCAGAATTAGTGGGACAGGGGCGGATGGCTACACCTTC
TRBD1,TRBV12-5,.,TRBJ2-1,CASGKGQLNYNEQFF,TGTGCTAGTGGCAAGGGACAGCTTAACTACAATGAGCAGTTCTTC
TRBD1,TRBV5-1,.,TRBJ1-1,CASSGGQGNTEAFF,TGCGCCAGCAGCGGGGGACAGGGGAACACTGAAGCTTTCTTT
TRBD1,TRBV18,.,TRBJ1-2,CASSPPGQGGKNYGYTF,TGTGCCAGCTCACCTCCGGGACAGGGCGGCAAAAACTATGGCTACACCTTC
.,TRBV28,.,TRBJ1-6,CASSLGGSGDSPLHF,TGTGCCAGCAGTTTAGGGGGGTCCGGGGATTCACCCCTCCACTTT
.,TRBV5-1,few,TRBJ1-2,CASSLGTRDTNYGYTF,TGCGCCAGCAGCTTGGGAACCCGGGACACCAACTATGGCTACACCTTC